The 5 T cell receptor beta chains below all came from one sample that was sequenced in a study of PD-1 blockade in mismatch repair-deficient tumors. Using immunoSEQ multiplex PCR, the repertoire was profiled, and TCRdb retains in-frame clones only, with some absent. The sample contains just over 25,000 clones, about 81% of which appear only once. The specimen comprised PBMCs, sampled before pembrolizumab treatment. The receptors shown here come from an adult with mismatch repair-deficient cancer.

This clone has more than one count but fewer than ten. This chain joins TRBV2 and TRBJ2-7; 9 nucleotides match TRBD2. This CDR3 has 13 residues. CDR1 is SNHLY and CDR2 is FYNNEI in the germline V gene. V trimming: 9 bases; J trimming: 6 bases; junction bases outside the gene matches: 9. CDR3 DNA sequence: TGTGCCAGGGCGGTTAGCGGGAGTACCGAGCAGTACTTC. Encoded protein: CARAVSGSTEQYF. Full variable domain (missing parts from reference TRBV2 and TRBJ2-7): EPEVTQTPSHQVTQMGQEVILRCVPISNHLYFYWYRQILGQKVEFLVSFYNNEISEKSEIFDDQFSVERPDGSNFTLKIRSTKLEDSAMYFCARAVSGSTEQYFGPGTRLTVT.

This chain links TRBV5-1 with TRBJ1-2, with D possibly being TRBD1 (6 bases). V lost 0 bases and J 4 bases, leaving 10 bases between the germline ends. Germline loops: CDR1 SGHRS, CDR2 YFSETQ. The CDR3 extends over 14 amino acids. The CDR3 DNA is TGCGCCAGCAGCTTGGCCCGCAGGGGCTATGGCTACACCTTC. This codes for CASSLARRGYGYTF.

V is TRBV7-9 and J is TRBJ1-6, with D hard to call. Germline V lookup: CDR1 SEHNR, CDR2 FQNEAQ (reference sequence). This CDR3 comprises 13 residues. The V end lost 4 bases, the J end lost 15 bases, and 16 bases lay between the germline ends. The CDR3, as DNA: TGTGCCAGCAGCTCTCCCTTCAGTGTTCTCCTCCACTTT. Residues: CASSSPFSVLLHF.

The chain carries TRBV7-2 and TRBJ1-6, with 7 bases fitting TRBD1. CDR1 and CDR2 (germline): SGHTA, FQGNSA. With 3 bases clipped from V and 7 bases from J, the junction kept 6 bases outside the gene matches. The CDR3 length is 15 residues. The CDR3: CASSFAGTDNSPLHF. DNA for the CDR3: TGTGCCAGCAGCTTCGCCGGGACAGACAATTCACCCCTCCACTTT.

The J gene is TRBJ1-5, the V gene TRBV9; 7 bases map to TRBD1. The V and J ends lost 4 bases and 3 bases, in that order; junction bases with no gene match: 7. Germline V gives CDR1 SGDLS, CDR2 YYNGEE. The CDR3 length is 15 residues. For the CDR3, the DNA is TGTGCCAGCAGCCCGCGGGACAGACTCAATCAGCCCCAGCATTTT. Translated: CASSPRDRLNQPQHF.